The present TCR beta chain was sequenced within a study of T cells in Graves' hyperthyroidism and ophthalmopathy. Clinical symptoms, serum thyroxine and TRAb, thyroid ultrasound and orbital computed tomography together formed the diagnostic basis. Germline CDR1 reads SGHAT; CDR2 reads FQDESV (reference sequence). This CDR3 contains 18 residues. V trimming: 2 bases; J trimming: 7 bases; junction bases outside the gene matches: 16. Using RNA transcripts as the source, TCR beta CDR3 regions were amplified. An initial round of RT-PCR targeting the TCR CDR3 relied on the HTBI primer set. Via MiXCR, TCRdb re-called the multiplex PCR reads, giving one row per CDR3 protein. Among a few hundred thousand distinct CDR3 sequences listed, approximately 15% were seen once. This clonotype was recorded many times.

The specimen sequenced was blood. The rearrangement joins TRBV11-1 to TRBJ2-1; 8 nucleotides line up with TRBD2. The source is a woman younger than 30 with Graves' hyperthyroidism. CDR3 protein: CASSLTSSRGRLENEQFF. DNA for the CDR3: TGTGCCAGCAGCTTAACGTCTTCTCGCGGGAGGCTGGAGAATGAGCAGTTCTTC. The full variable domain, with the rest looked up from reference TRBV11-1 and TRBJ2-1, is EAEVAQSPRYKITEKSQAVAFWCDPISGHATLYWYRQILGQGPELLVQFQDESVVDDSQLPKDRFSAERLKGVDSTLKIQPAELGDSAMYLCASSLTSSRGRLENEQFFGPGTRLTVL.